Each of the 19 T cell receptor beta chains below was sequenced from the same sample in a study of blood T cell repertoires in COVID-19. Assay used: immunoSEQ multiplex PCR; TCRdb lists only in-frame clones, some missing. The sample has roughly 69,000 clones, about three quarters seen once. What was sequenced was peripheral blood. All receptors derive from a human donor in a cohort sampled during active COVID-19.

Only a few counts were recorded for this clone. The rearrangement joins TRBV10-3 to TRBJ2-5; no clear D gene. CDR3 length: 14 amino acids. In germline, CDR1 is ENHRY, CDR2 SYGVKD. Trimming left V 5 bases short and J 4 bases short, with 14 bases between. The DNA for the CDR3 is TGTGCCATCAGTAACGCCTACGAGCCAGAGACCCAGTACTTC. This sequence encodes CAISNAYEPETQYF.

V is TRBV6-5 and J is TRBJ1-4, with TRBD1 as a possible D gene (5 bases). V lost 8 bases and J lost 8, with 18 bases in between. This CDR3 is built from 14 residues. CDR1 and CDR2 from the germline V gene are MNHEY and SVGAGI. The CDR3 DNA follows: TGTGCCAGCGCGAGCGGGGGAATTGGAGAAAAACTGTTTTTT. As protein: CASASGGIGEKLFF.

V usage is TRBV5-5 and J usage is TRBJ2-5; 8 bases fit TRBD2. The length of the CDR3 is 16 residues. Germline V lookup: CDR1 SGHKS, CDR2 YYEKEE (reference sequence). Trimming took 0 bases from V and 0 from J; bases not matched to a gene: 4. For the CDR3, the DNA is TGTGCCAGCAGCTTGGAGCAGCGGGGGTACCAAGAGACCCAGTACTTC. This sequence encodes CASSLEQRGYQETQYF. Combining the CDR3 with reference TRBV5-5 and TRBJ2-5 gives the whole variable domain DAGVTQSPTHLIKTRGQQVTLRCSPISGHKSVSWYQQVLGQGPQFIFQYYEKEERGRGNFPDRFSARQFPNYSSELNVNALLLGDSALYLCASSLEQRGYQETQYFGPGTRLLVL.

The CDR3 nucleotides are TGTGCCAGCAGTCCCTGGGGCCGCGAGCAGTACTTC. This sequence encodes CASSPWGREQYF. This chain joins TRBV12-3 or TRBV12-4 and TRBJ2-7; TRBD1 is a possible D gene (5 bases). The CDR3 sequence is 12 residues long. V lost 5 bases, J lost 6 bases, and 11 bases lay in between.

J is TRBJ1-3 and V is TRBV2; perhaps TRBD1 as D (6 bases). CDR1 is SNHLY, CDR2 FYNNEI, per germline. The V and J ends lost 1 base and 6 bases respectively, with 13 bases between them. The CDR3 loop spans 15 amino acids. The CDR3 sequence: CASSEEVRGENTIYF. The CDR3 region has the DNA TGTGCCAGCAGTGAAGAGGTCAGGGGAGAAAACACCATATATTTT.

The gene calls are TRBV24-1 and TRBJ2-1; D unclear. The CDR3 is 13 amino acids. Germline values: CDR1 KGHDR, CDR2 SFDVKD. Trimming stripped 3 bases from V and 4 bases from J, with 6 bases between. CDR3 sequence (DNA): TGTGCCACCAGTGATCCCAATTACAATGAGCAGTTCTTC. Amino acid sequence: CATSDPNYNEQFF.

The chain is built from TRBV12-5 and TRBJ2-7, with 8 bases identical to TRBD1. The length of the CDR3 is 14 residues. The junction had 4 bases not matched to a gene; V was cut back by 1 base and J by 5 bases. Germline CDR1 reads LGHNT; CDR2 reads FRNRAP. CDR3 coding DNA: TGTGCTAGTGGTTTGGGACAGGGGTTCGACGAGCAGTACTTC. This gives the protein CASGLGQGFDEQYF.

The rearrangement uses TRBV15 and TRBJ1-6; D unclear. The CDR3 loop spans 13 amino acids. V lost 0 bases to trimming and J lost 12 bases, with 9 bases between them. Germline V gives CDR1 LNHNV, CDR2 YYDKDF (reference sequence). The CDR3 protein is CATSREGDQPLHF. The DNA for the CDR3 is TGTGCCACCAGCAGAGAGGGAGACCAACCCCTCCACTTT.

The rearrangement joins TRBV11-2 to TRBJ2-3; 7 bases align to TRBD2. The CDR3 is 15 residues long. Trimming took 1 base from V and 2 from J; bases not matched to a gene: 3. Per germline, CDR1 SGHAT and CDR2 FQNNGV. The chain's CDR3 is CASSLGGLPTDTQYF. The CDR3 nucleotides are TGTGCCAGCAGCTTAGGGGGACTACCCACAGATACGCAGTATTTT.

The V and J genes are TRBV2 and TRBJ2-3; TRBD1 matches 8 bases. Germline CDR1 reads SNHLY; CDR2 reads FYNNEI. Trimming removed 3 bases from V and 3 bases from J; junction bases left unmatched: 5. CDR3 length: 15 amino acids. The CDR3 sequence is CASSDVRGRTDTQYF. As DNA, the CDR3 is TGTGCCAGCAGTGACGTCAGGGGGCGAACAGATACGCAGTATTTT.

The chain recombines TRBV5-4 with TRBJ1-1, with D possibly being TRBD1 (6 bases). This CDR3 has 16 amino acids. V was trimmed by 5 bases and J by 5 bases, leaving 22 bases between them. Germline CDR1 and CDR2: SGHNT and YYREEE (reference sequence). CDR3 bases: TGTGCCAGCAGATCCAGGGAGGGGGGCTCAGGAACTGAAGCTTTCTTT. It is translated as CASRSREGGSGTEAFF.

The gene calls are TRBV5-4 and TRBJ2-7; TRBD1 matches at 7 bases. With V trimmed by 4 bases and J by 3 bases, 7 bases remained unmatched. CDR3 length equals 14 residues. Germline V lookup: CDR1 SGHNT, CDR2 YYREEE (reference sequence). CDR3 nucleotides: TGTGCCAGCAGCGCCGCAGGGGGAAGCTACGAGCAGTACTTC. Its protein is CASSAAGGSYEQYF.

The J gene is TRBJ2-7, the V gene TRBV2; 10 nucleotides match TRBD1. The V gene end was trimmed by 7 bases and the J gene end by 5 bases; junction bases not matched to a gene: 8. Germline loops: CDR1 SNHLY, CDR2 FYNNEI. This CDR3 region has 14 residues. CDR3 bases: TGTGCCAGCATGTCCGGGACAGGGGCCCACGAGCAGTACTTC. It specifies CASMSGTGAHEQYF. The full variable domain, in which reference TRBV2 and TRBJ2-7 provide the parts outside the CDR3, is EPEVTQTPSHQVTQMGQEVILRCVPISNHLYFYWYRQILGQKVEFLVSFYNNEISEKSEIFDDQFSVERPDGSNFTLKIRSTKLEDSAMYFCASMSGTGAHEQYFGPGTRLTVT.

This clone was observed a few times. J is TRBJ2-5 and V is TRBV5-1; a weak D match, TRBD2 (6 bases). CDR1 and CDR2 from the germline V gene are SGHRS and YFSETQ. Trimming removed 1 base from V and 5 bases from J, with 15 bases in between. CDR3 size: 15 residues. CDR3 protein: CASSLRLGEGETQYF. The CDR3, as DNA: TGCGCCAGCAGCTTGCGACTAGGTGAGGGGGAGACCCAGTACTTC.

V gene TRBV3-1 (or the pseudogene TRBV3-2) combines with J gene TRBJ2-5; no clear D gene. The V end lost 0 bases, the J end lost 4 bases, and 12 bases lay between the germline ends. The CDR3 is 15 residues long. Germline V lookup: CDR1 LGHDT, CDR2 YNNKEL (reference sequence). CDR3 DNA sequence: TGTGCCAGCAGCCAAGACTTTGGCGGTTCAGAGACCCAGTACTTC. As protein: CASSQDFGGSETQYF.

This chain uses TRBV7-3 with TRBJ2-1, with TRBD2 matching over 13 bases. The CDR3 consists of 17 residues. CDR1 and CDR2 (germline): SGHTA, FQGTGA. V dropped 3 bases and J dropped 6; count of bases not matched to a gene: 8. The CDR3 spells CASSLTLAGGPSNEQFF. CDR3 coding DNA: TGTGCCAGCAGCTTGACACTAGCGGGGGGGCCGAGCAATGAGCAGTTCTTC.

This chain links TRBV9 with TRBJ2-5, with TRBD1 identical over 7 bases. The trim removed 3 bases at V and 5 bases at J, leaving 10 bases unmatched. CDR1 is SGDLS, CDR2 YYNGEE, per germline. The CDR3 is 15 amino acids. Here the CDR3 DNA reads TGTGCCAGCAGCGAGGGACAGTCCATCGGGGAGACCCAGTACTTC. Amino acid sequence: CASSEGQSIGETQYF.

The CDR3 loop reads CASSPDGVGQPQHF. Written as DNA, the CDR3 is TGTGCCAGCTCACCGGACGGGGTCGGGCAGCCCCAGCATTTT. The chain employs TRBV18 and TRBJ1-5; D remains unclear. V was trimmed by 3 bases and J by 7 bases, leaving 13 bases between them. Germline lookup yields CDR1 KGHSH and CDR2 LQKENI. The CDR3 totals 14 residues.

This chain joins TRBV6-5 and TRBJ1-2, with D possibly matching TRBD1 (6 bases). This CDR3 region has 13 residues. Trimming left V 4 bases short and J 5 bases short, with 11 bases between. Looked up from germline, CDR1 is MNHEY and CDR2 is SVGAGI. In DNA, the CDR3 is TGTGCCAGCAGTTCAACAGGGCGTTATGGCTACACCTTC. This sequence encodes CASSSTGRYGYTF.